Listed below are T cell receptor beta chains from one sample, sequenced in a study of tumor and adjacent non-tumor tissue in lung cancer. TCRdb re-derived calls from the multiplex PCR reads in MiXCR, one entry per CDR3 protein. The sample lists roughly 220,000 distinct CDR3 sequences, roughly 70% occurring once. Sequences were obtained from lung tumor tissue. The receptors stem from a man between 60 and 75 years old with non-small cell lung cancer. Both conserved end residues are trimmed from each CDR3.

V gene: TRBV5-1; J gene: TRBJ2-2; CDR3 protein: ASSQPGLANTGELF
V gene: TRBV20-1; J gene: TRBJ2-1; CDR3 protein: SAISGSGREQF
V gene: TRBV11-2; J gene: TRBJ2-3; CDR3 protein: ASSPTTGGNTQY
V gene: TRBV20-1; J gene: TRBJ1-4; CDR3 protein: SARVPRGARTDTTNEKLF
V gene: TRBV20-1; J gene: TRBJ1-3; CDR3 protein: SAVLQGSGNTTY
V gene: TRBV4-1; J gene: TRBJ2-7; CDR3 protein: ASISQVSYEQY
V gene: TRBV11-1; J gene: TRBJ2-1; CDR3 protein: ASGLTATYNEQF
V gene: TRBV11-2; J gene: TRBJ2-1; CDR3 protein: TSSLAHRGNEQF
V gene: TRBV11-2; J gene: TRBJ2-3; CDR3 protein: ARSLDLAGGVDTQC
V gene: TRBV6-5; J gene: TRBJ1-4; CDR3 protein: ASSYSRSTFLF
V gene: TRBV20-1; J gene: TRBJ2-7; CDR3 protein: NARQGVRSAGSYEQY
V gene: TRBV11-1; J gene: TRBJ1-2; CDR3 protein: TSSLEVGETSAYT
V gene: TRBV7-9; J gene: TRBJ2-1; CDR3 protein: AIGANVQF
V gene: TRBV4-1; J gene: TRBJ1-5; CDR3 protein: ASSQHAGGGNQPQH
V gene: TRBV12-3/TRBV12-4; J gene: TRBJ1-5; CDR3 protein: ASSGTAVDQPQH
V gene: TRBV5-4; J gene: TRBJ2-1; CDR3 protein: ASSFRDRSYNQQF